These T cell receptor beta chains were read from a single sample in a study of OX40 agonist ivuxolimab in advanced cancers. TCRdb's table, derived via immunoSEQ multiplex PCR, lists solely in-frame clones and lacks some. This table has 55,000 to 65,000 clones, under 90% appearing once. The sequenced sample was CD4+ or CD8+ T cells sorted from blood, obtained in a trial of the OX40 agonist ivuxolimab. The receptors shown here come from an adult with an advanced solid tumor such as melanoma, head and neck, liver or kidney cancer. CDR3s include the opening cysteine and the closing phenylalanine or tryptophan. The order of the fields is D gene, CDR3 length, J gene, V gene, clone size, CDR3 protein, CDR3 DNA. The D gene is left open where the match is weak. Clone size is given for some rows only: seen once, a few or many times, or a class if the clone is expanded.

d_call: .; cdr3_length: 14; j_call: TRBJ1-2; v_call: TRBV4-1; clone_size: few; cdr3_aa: CASSQEVQGHGYTF; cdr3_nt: TGCGCCAGCAGCCAAGAGGTCCAGGGACATGGCTACACCTTC
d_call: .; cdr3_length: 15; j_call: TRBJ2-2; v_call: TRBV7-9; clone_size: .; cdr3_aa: CASSHRASNTGELFF; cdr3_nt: TGTGCCAGCAGCCACAGGGCCTCGAACACCGGGGAGCTGTTTTTT
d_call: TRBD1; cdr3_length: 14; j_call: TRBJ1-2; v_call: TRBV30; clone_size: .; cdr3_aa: CAWSVPDREAGYTF; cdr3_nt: TGTGCCTGGAGTGTCCCCGACAGGGAAGCTGGCTACACCTTC
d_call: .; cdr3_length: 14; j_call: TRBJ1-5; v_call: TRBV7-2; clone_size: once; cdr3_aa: CASSPGRNNQPQHF; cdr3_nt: TGTGCCAGCAGCCCCGGACGGAATAATCAGCCCCAGCATTTT
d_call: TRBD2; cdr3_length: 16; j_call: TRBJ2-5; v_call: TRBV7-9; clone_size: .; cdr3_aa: CASSLELLAGVETQYF; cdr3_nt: TGTGCCAGCAGCTTAGAGTTACTAGCGGGAGTAGAGACCCAGTACTTC
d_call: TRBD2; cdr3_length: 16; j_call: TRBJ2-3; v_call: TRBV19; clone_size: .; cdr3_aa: CASTSTGGGSTDTQYF; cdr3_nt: TGTGCCAGTACCTCCACGGGCGGGGGGTCCACAGATACGCAGTATTTT
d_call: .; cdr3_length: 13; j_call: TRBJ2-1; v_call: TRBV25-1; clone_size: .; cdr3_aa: CASSEGSYNEQFF; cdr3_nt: TGTGCCAGCAGTGAGGGGTCCTACAATGAGCAGTTCTTC
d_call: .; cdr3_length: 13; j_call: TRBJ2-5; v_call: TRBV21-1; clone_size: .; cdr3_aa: CASPGTDQETQYF; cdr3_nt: TGTGCCAGTCCAGGGACCGACCAAGAGACCCAGTACTTC
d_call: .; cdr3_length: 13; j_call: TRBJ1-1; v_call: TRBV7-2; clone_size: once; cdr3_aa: CASSVYRDTEAFF; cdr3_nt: TGTGCCAGCAGCGTTTATCGGGACACTGAAGCTTTCTTT
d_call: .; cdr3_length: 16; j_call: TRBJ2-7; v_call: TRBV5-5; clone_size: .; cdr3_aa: CASSLRGLTPSYEQYF; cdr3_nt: TGTGCCAGCAGCTTGAGAGGCCTTACCCCCTCCTACGAGCAGTACTTC
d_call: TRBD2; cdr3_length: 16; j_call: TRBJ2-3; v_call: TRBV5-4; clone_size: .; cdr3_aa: CASRPTSGGSTDTQYF; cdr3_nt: TGTGCCAGCAGACCGACTAGCGGGGGTAGCACAGATACGCAGTATTTT
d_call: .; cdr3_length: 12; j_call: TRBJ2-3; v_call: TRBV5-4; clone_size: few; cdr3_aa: CASSDGTDTQYF; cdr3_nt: TGTGCCAGCAGCGACGGCACAGATACGCAGTATTTT
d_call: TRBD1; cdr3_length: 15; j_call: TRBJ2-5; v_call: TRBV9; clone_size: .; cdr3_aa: CASNPGTGLQETQYF; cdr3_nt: TGTGCCAGCAACCCCGGGACAGGGCTACAAGAGACCCAGTACTTC
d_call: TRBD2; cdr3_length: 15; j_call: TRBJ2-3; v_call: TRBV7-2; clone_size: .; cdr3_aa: CASSFTWAGGDTQYF; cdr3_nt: TGTGCCAGCAGCTTTACGTGGGCGGGAGGAGATACGCAGTATTTT
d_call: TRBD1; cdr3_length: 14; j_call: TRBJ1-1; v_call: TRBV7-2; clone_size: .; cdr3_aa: CASSFGTGGTEAFF; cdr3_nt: TGTGCCAGCAGCTTCGGGACAGGGGGAACTGAAGCTTTCTTT
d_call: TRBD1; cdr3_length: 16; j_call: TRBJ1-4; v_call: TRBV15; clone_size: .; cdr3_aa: CATSTRTGAGDEKLFF; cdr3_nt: TGTGCCACCAGCACACGAACAGGGGCGGGGGATGAAAAACTGTTTTTT
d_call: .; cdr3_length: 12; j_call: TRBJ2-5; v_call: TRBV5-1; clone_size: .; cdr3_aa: CASSLQEETQYF; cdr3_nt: TGCGCCAGCAGCCTACAGGAAGAGACCCAGTACTTC
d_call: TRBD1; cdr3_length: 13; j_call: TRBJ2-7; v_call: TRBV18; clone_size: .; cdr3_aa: CASSPRDSYEQYF; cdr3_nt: TGTGCCAGCTCACCCCGGGACAGCTACGAGCAGTACTTC
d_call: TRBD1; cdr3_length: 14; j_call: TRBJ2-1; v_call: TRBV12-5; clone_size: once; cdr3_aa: CASGGDRANNEQFF; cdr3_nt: TGTGCTAGTGGGGGGGACAGGGCGAACAATGAGCAGTTCTTC
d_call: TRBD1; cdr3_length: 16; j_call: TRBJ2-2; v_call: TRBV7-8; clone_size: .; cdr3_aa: CASNLGRTGGTGELFF; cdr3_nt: TGTGCCAGCAATCTGGGCCGGACAGGGGGCACCGGGGAGCTGTTTTTT
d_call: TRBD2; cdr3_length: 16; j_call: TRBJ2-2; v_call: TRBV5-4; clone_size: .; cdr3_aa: CASSLPGRGDTGELFF; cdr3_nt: TGTGCCAGCAGCTTGCCCGGGAGGGGGGACACCGGGGAGCTGTTTTTT
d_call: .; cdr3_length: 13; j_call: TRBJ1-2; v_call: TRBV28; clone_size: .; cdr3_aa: CASGKGKNYGYTF; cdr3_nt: TGTGCCAGTGGGAAGGGGAAGAACTATGGCTACACCTTC
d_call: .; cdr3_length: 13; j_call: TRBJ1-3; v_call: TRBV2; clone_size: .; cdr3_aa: CASKRETGNTIYF; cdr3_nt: TGTGCCAGCAAGCGGGAGACTGGAAACACCATATATTTT
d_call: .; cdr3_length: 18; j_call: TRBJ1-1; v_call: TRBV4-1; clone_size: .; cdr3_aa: CASSPSSTGGVGATEAFF; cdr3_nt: TGCGCCAGCAGCCCAAGCTCCACCGGTGGGGTGGGGGCCACTGAAGCTTTCTTT
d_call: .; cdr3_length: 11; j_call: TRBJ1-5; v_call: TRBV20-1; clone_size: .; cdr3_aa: CSPVNSVAQHF; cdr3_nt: TGCAGTCCTGTAAACAGCGTTGCCCAGCATTTT
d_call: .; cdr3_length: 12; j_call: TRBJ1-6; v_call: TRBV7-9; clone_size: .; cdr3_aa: CASSLDNSPLHF; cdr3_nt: TGTGCCAGCAGCCTTGATAATTCACCCCTCCACTTT